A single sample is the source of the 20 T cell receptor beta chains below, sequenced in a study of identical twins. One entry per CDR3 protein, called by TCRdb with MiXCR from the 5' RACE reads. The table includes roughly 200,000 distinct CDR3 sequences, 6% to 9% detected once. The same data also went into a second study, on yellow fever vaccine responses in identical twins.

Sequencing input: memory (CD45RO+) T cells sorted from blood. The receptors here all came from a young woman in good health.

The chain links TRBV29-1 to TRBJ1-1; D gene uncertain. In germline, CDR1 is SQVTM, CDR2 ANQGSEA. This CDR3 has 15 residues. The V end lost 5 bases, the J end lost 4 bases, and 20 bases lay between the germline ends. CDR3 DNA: TGCAGCGTTTTAGACCAGTGGGAGAAGGGCACTGAAGCTTTCTTT. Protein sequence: CSVLDQWEKGTEAFF.

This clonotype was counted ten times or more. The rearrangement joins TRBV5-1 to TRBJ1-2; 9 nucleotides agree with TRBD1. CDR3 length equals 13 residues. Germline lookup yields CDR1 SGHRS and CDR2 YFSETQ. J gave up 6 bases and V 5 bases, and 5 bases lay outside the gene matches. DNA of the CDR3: TGCGCCAGCAGGTCCGGGACAGGGAATGGCTACACCTTC. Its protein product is CASRSGTGNGYTF. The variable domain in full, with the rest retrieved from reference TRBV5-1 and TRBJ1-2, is KAGVTQTPRYLIKTRGQQVTLSCSPISGHRSVSWYQQTPGQGLQFLFEYFSETQRNKGNFPGRFSGRQFSNSRSEMNVSTLELGDSALYLCASRSGTGNGYTFGSGTRLTVV.

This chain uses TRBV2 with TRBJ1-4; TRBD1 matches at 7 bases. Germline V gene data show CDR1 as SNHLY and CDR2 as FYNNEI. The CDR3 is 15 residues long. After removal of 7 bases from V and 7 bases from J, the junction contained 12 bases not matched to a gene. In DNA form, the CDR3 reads TGTGCCAGCATACACCGGGCCCCAGGGGGTGAAAAACTGTTTTTT. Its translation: CASIHRAPGGEKLFF.

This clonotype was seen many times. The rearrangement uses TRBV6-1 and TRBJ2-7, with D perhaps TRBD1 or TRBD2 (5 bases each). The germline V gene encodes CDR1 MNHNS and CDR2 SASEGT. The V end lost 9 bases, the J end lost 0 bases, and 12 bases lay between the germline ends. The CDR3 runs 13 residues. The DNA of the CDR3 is TGTGCCAGTTCCGGGGCCCGCTCCTACGAGCAGTACTTC. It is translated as CASSGARSYEQYF.

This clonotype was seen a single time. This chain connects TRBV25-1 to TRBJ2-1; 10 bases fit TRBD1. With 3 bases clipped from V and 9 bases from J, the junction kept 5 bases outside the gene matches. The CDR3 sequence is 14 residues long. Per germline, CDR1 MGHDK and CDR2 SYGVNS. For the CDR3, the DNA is TGTGCCAGCAGTGACCGACAGGGGGCAAGTGAGCAGTTCTTC. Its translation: CASSDRQGASEQFF. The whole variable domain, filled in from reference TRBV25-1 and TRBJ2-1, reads EADIYQTPRYLVIGTGKKITLECSQTMGHDKMYWYQQDPGMELHLIHYSYGVNSTEKGDLSSESTVSRIRTEHFPLTLESARPSHTSQYLCASSDRQGASEQFFGPGTRLTVL.

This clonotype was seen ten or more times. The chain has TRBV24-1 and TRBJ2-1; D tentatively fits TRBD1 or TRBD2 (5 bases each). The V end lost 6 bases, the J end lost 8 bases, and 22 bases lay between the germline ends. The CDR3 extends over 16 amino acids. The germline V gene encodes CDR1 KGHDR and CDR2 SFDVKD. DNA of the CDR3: TGTGCCACCAGTCAGAACCGGGGCCGCCTGGGGGATGAGCAGTTCTTC. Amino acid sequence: CATSQNRGRLGDEQFF.

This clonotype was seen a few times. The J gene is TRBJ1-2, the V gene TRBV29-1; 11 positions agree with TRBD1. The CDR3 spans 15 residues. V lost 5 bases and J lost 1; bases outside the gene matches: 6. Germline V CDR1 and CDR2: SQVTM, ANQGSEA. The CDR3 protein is CSVNRGTGGNYGYTF. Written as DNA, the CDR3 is TGCAGCGTTAATAGAGGGACAGGGGGTAACTATGGCTACACCTTC.

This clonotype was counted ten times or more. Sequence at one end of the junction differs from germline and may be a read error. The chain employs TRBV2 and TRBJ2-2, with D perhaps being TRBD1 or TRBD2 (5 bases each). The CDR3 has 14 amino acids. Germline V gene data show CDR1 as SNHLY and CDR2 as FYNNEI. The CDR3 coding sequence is TGTGCCAGCAGAGAAGGGACCCAAACCGGGGAGCTGTTTTTT. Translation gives CASREGTQTGELFF.

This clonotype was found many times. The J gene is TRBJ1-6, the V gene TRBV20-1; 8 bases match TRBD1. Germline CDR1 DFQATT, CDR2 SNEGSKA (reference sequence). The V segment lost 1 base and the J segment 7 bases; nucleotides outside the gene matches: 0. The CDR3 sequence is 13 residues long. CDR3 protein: CSARGTGNSPLHF. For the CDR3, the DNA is TGCAGTGCTAGAGGGACAGGGAATTCACCCCTCCACTTT.

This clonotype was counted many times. CDR3 region: CASSPPRSPGQETQYF. CDR3 DNA sequence: TGTGCCAGCTCACCACCGCGTTCTCCGGGCCAAGAGACCCAGTACTTC. This rearrangement joins TRBV18 to TRBJ2-5; no clear D gene. From germline, CDR1 is KGHSH and CDR2 LQKENI. There are 16 residues in the CDR3. Trimming removed 0 bases at V and 1 base at J, with 12 bases between.

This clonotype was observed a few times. CDR3 residues: CASSQQRDRDSYEQYF. In nucleotides, the CDR3 is TGTGCCAGCAGCCAACAACGGGACAGGGACTCCTACGAGCAGTACTTC. The chain has TRBV28 and TRBJ2-7; 9 bases match TRBD1. The CDR3 is 16 amino acids. Germline V lookup: CDR1 MDHEN, CDR2 SYDVKM. V shed 6 bases and J 0 bases; nucleotides not matched to a gene: 9.

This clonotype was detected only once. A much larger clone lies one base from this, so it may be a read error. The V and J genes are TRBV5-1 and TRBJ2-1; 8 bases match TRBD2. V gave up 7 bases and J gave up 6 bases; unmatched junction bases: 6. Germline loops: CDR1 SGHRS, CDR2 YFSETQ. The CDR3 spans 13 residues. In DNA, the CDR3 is TGCGCCAGCTCCGGACTAGCAGGCAATGAGCAGTTCTTC. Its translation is CASSGLAGNEQFF.

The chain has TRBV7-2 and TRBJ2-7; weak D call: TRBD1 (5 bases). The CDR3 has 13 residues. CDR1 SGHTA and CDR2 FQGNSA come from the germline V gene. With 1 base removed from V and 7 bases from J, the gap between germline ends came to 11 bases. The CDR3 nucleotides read TGTGCCAGCAGCTTAGTTGCAGGGCTTGAGCAGTACTTC. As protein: CASSLVAGLEQYF.

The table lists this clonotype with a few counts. The CDR3 here is CSARDNNGGTTQYF. CDR3 DNA: TGCAGTGCTAGAGATAATAATGGTGGGACTACGCAGTATTTT. The rearrangement joins TRBV20-1 to TRBJ2-3, with D perhaps being TRBD1 or TRBD2 (5 bases each). The germline CDR1 and CDR2 sequences are DFQATT and SNEGSKA (reference sequence). The CDR3 is 14 amino acids. The germline V and J ends were trimmed by 0 bases and 8 bases, with 15 bases remaining between them.

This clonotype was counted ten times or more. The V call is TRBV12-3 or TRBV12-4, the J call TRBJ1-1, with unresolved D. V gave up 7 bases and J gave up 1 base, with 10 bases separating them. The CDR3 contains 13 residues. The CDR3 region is CASTVTQNTEAFF. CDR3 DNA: TGTGCCAGCACCGTGACACAGAACACTGAAGCTTTCTTT.

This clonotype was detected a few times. The CDR3 region has the DNA TGCGCCAGCAGCCAAGAAAGGGGCAGCTCTTACGAGCAGTACTTC. Translated: CASSQERGSSYEQYF. The rearrangement joins TRBV4-1 to TRBJ2-7; tentatively, D is TRBD1 (5 bases). Trimming pared 0 bases from V and 4 bases from J, leaving 13 bases between. Germline values: CDR1 MGHRA, CDR2 YSYEKL. The CDR3 runs 15 residues.

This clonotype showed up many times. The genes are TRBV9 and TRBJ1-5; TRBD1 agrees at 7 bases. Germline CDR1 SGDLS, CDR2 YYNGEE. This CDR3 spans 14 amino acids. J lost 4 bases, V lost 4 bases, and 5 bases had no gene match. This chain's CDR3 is CASSQGQTNQPQHF. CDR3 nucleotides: TGTGCCAGCAGCCAGGGACAGACAAATCAGCCCCAGCATTTT.

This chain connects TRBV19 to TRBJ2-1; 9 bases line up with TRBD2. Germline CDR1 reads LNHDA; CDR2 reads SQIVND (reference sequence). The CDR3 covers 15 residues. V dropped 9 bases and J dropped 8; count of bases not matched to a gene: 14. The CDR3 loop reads CASGISGGPTDEQFF. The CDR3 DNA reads TGTGCCAGCGGTATCAGCGGGGGGCCCACCGATGAGCAGTTCTTC.

The CDR3 region has the DNA TGCAGTGCCGGACAGGGTAGCAATCAGCCCCAGCATTTT. Its translation: CSAGQGSNQPQHF. This chain uses TRBV20-1 with TRBJ1-5, with TRBD1 matching over 8 bases. CDR1 is DFQATT, CDR2 SNEGSKA, per germline (reference sequence). This CDR3 is 13 amino acids long. Losses at the gene ends were 6 bases for V and 0 bases for J; bases not matched to a gene: 1.

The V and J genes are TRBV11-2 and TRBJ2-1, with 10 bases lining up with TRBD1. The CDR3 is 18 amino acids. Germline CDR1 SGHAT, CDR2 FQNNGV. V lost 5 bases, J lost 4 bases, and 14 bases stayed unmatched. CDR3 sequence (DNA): TGTGCCAGCAGCCTCCAACGCCGGACAGGGGGATCTTACAATGAGCAGTTCTTC. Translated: CASSLQRRTGGSYNEQFF.